This T cell receptor beta chain was obtained from a study of neurological immune-mediated disorders. This clonotype was seen repeatedly, ten times or more. Its antigen is unidentified. The CDR3 loop spans 14 amino acids. Between the trimmed V and J ends, which lost 0 bases and 6 bases, there was a span of 10 bases. Germline loops: CDR1 SGHRS, CDR2 YFSETQ. Study-wide results and limits: No CDR3 amino acid sequences were shared by expanded clones across subjects, suggesting private repertoires in all groups.

The sample's time point: longitudinal time-point 1 (baseline). The authors produced cDNA by 5'RACE using 10-nucleotide random UMIs. TCRdb reanalysed the 5' RACE reads using MiXCR and keeps one entry per CDR3 protein. The sample contains tens of thousands of distinct CDR3 sequences, around 13% of which appear only once. The rearrangement links TRBV5-1 to TRBJ2-4, with no clear D. The origin of this receptor is a female donor with HTLV-1-associated myelopathy (HAM/TSP). The source material was PBMCs. DNA for the CDR3: TGCGCCAGCAGCTTGGGCCAGGTGGGAAACATTCAGTACTTC. Its protein product is CASSLGQVGNIQYF.